Listed below are T cell receptor beta chains from one sample, sequenced in a study of blood T cell repertoires in COVID-19. The repertoire was sequenced with immunoSEQ multiplex PCR; TCRdb's copy has only in-frame clones and lacks some. The repertoire has 110,000 to 150,000 clones, less than 85% of them found once; the top ten carry 5.5% to 8%. The sample taken for sequencing was peripheral blood. Receptors originate from a human donor in a cohort sampled during active COVID-19. The CDR3 runs from the conserved cysteine through the conserved F or W. The D gene is left open where the match is weak. Clone size is given for some rows only: seen once, a few or many times, or a class if the clone is expanded.

size: NA
V: TRBV18
J: TRBJ2-2
D: NA
DNA: TGTGCCAGCTCACCATCCAGGCAGGAGAACACCGGGGAGCTGTTTTTT
CDR3: CASSPSRQENTGELFF

size: once
V: TRBV20-1
J: TRBJ2-2
D: NA
DNA: TGCAGTGCTAGTTTCCAAGGGGGAACCGGGGAGCTGTTTTTT
CDR3: CSASFQGGTGELFF

size: NA
V: TRBV7-9
J: TRBJ2-3
D: NA
DNA: TGTGCCAGCAGCCCCCTCAGCGGGCGGGCAGATACGCAGTATTTT
CDR3: CASSPLSGRADTQYF

size: NA
V: TRBV6-5
J: TRBJ1-5
D: TRBD1
DNA: TGTGCCAGCAGCCGGGACAGGGGTCAGCCCCAGCATTTT
CDR3: CASSRDRGQPQHF

size: NA
V: TRBV7-2
J: TRBJ2-1
D: NA
DNA: TGTGCCAGCAGCTCCCCGTGGGGGGGGCCTAACAATGAGCAGTTCTTC
CDR3: CASSSPWGGPNNEQFF

size: NA
V: TRBV3-1/TRBV3-2
J: TRBJ2-2
D: NA
DNA: TGTGCCAGCAGCCAGGCTCCCGCCGGGGAGCTGTTTTTT
CDR3: CASSQAPAGELFF

size: NA
V: TRBV6-2/TRBV6-3
J: TRBJ1-5
D: NA
DNA: TGTGCCAGCAGTTATGTCGGCGGGGGCCATCAGCCCCAGCATTTT
CDR3: CASSYVGGGHQPQHF

size: NA
V: TRBV9
J: TRBJ2-3
D: TRBD2
DNA: TGTGCCAGCAGCATTCTAGCGGGGGGCCGAGATACGCAGTATTTT
CDR3: CASSILAGGRDTQYF

size: NA
V: TRBV7-9
J: TRBJ1-1
D: TRBD1
DNA: TGTGCCAGCAGCTTTTTTACAGGGGCGGACACTGAAGCTTTCTTT
CDR3: CASSFFTGADTEAFF

size: NA
V: TRBV18
J: TRBJ1-5
D: NA
DNA: TGTGCCAGCTCACCAGGGCCCGATCAGCCCCAGCATTTT
CDR3: CASSPGPDQPQHF

size: NA
V: TRBV6-5
J: TRBJ2-3
D: NA
DNA: TGTGCCAGCAGTTTTTCGGATACGCAGTATTTT
CDR3: CASSFSDTQYF

size: NA
V: TRBV5-5
J: TRBJ2-7
D: NA
DNA: TGTGCCAGCAGCTTGATAGGGGTCTACGAGCAGTACTTC
CDR3: CASSLIGVYEQYF

size: NA
V: TRBV5-1
J: TRBJ2-2
D: TRBD2
DNA: TGCGCCAGCACTATAGCGGGGGCCGGGGAGCTGTTTTTT
CDR3: CASTIAGAGELFF

size: many
V: TRBV5-4
J: TRBJ2-6
D: NA
DNA: TGTGCCAGCAGCAAAGGACCCCCGGGAACTGGGGCCAACGTCCTGACTTTC
CDR3: CASSKGPPGTGANVLTF

size: NA
V: TRBV10-3
J: TRBJ1-4
D: TRBD1
DNA: TGTGCCATCAGTTTGGACAGGGGAAATGAAAAACTGTTTTTT
CDR3: CAISLDRGNEKLFF

size: NA
V: TRBV9
J: TRBJ2-1
D: TRBD2
DNA: TGTGCCAGCAGCGTAGGGGGACTAGCGTCCTACAATGAGCAGTTCTTC
CDR3: CASSVGGLASYNEQFF

size: NA
V: TRBV6-2/TRBV6-3
J: TRBJ1-2
D: TRBD1
DNA: TGTGCCAGCAGTCAAACAGGGGCTGGCTACACCTTC
CDR3: CASSQTGAGYTF

size: once
V: TRBV9
J: TRBJ2-1
D: TRBD2
DNA: TGTGCCAGCAGCGTAGATGTAGCGGGGGGGCTCACTGAGCAGTTCTTC
CDR3: CASSVDVAGGLTEQFF

size: NA
V: TRBV4-2
J: TRBJ2-2
D: TRBD2
DNA: TGTGCCAGCAGCCAACAGACTAGCGGGGGGGCGTACGGGGAGCTGTTTTTT
CDR3: CASSQQTSGGAYGELFF

size: NA
V: TRBV19
J: TRBJ2-1
D: NA
DNA: TGTGCCAGTAGTATATCGTGGTACCCCGGTGAGCAGTTCTTC
CDR3: CASSISWYPGEQFF

size: NA
V: TRBV9
J: TRBJ1-1
D: NA
DNA: TGTGCCAGCAGCGTAGCCATAGGGAGAGGCACTGAAGCTTTCTTT
CDR3: CASSVAIGRGTEAFF

size: NA
V: TRBV6-2/TRBV6-3
J: TRBJ2-7
D: TRBD2
DNA: TGTGCCAGCAGTTACTCCCTAGCGGGGGCCTACGAGCAGTACTTC
CDR3: CASSYSLAGAYEQYF

size: NA
V: TRBV29-1
J: TRBJ2-3
D: NA
DNA: TGCAGCGTTGGGTTGACAGCCTCAGGTCATACGCAGTATTTT
CDR3: CSVGLTASGHTQYF

size: NA
V: TRBV6-5
J: TRBJ2-2
D: NA
DNA: TGTGCCAGCACCAAAAAGAGGGAACTGACCGGGGAGCTGTTTTTT
CDR3: CASTKKRELTGELFF

size: NA
V: TRBV30
J: TRBJ2-7
D: NA
DNA: TGTGCCTGGAGTGTATTTTTCGGGTCCTTCGCGACAGCGCCCTACGAGCAGTACTTC
CDR3: CAWSVFFGSFATAPYEQYF

size: NA
V: TRBV7-2
J: TRBJ2-3
D: NA
DNA: TGTGCCAGCAGCTTACGGGAAAGCACAGATACGCAGTATTTT
CDR3: CASSLRESTDTQYF

size: NA
V: TRBV7-2
J: TRBJ2-6
D: NA
DNA: TGTGCCAGCAGAAAGCAGGCAGGGGTCGGTGGGGCCAACGTCCTGACTTTC
CDR3: CASRKQAGVGGANVLTF

size: NA
V: TRBV6-2/TRBV6-3
J: TRBJ1-1
D: NA
DNA: TGTGCCAGCAGTCCCGGACAAGGGGCGCGTTGGACTGAAGCTTTCTTT
CDR3: CASSPGQGARWTEAFF

size: NA
V: TRBV28
J: TRBJ2-1
D: NA
DNA: TGTGCCAGCACGGGTGGAGGGCGCTACAATGAGCAGTTCTTC
CDR3: CASTGGGRYNEQFF

size: NA
V: TRBV21-1
J: TRBJ1-5
D: NA
DNA: TGTGCCAGCAGCAAACCCAGGGGCTGTAGCAATCAGCCCCAGCATTTT
CDR3: CASSKPRGCSNQPQHF

size: NA
V: TRBV14
J: TRBJ1-6
D: NA
DNA: TGTGCCAGCAGCCGCCGCGAGGGATCCTATAATTCACCCCTCCACTTT
CDR3: CASSRREGSYNSPLHF

size: NA
V: TRBV5-1
J: TRBJ2-3
D: TRBD1
DNA: TGCGCCAGCAGCGTGACAGGGCTCGCAGATACGCAGTATTTT
CDR3: CASSVTGLADTQYF

size: few
V: TRBV20-1
J: TRBJ2-7
D: TRBD2
DNA: TGCAGTGCAGGACTAGCGGGGGAGCAGTACTTC
CDR3: CSAGLAGEQYF

size: NA
V: TRBV21-1
J: TRBJ2-2
D: NA
DNA: TGTGCCAGCCTGGGACAGGGATGGGCCGGGGAGCTGTTTTTT
CDR3: CASLGQGWAGELFF

size: NA
V: TRBV30
J: TRBJ1-1
D: NA
DNA: TGTGCCTGGAGTGATAGGGGAAAAGCTTTCTTT
CDR3: CAWSDRGKAFF

size: NA
V: TRBV6-5
J: TRBJ2-7
D: TRBD1
DNA: TGTGCCAGCAGGGACAGGGGCTACGAGCAGTACTTC
CDR3: CASRDRGYEQYF

size: NA
V: TRBV3-1/TRBV3-2
J: TRBJ1-3
D: NA
DNA: TGTGCCAGCAGCCAAGTCAGTGGAAACACCATATATTTT
CDR3: CASSQVSGNTIYF

size: NA
V: TRBV7-8
J: TRBJ2-7
D: TRBD1
DNA: TGTGCCAGCAGCTTAGGTCGAGGACAGGGCAACGAGCAGTACTTC
CDR3: CASSLGRGQGNEQYF

size: NA
V: TRBV30
J: TRBJ1-2
D: TRBD1
DNA: TGTGCCTGGAGTGACACAGGGGGTGGCTATGGCTACACCTTC
CDR3: CAWSDTGGGYGYTF

size: NA
V: TRBV5-4
J: TRBJ1-6
D: TRBD1
DNA: TGTGCCAGCAGCTCCCTTCCGGGACAGGGCAATTCACCCCTCCACTTT
CDR3: CASSSLPGQGNSPLHF

size: once
V: TRBV28
J: TRBJ1-2
D: NA
DNA: TGTGCCAGCACAACGGGAAACTATGGCTACACCTTC
CDR3: CASTTGNYGYTF

size: NA
V: TRBV28
J: TRBJ1-2
D: NA
DNA: TGTGCCAGCAGTCGTGTCAGGCGAAACTATGGCTACACCTTC
CDR3: CASSRVRRNYGYTF

size: NA
V: TRBV29-1
J: TRBJ2-1
D: NA
DNA: TGCAGCGTTCGTTTGGTTAGCTCCTACAATGAGCAGTTCTTC
CDR3: CSVRLVSSYNEQFF

size: NA
V: TRBV7-2
J: TRBJ1-1
D: NA
DNA: TGTGCCAGCAGCTTTACAGGGATCGGCACTGAAGCTTTCTTT
CDR3: CASSFTGIGTEAFF

size: NA
V: TRBV3-1/TRBV3-2
J: TRBJ2-3
D: NA
DNA: TGTGCCAGCAGCTTGTCCGGTGGCACAGATACGCAGTATTTT
CDR3: CASSLSGGTDTQYF

size: NA
V: TRBV5-6
J: TRBJ1-3
D: TRBD1
DNA: TGTGCCAGCAGCCCCAGGGGGCCCGGTGGAAACACCATATATTTT
CDR3: CASSPRGPGGNTIYF